The entry that follows covers one TCR beta chain sequence. This entry belongs to a study of Tregs in tolerant kidney transplant recipients. The protocol was immunoSEQ multiplex PCR, while the TCRdb copy is restricted to in-frame clones and leaves out a portion. The sample lists about 100,000 clones, 93% seen once, with 0.46% in the top ten. Per germline, CDR1 SGHTA and CDR2 FQGNSA. The CDR3 is 14 residues long. V lost 4 bases and J lost 6; bases outside the gene matches: 5. Sequenced here: CD4+ T cells from blood, sampled before the transplant. This sequence joins TRBV7-2 and TRBJ2-7, with 11 positions matching TRBD2. This clonotype originated in a human donor who received a combined kidney and bone marrow transplant. This CDR3 reads CASSSTGTSGEQYF. CDR3 DNA sequence: TGTGCCAGCAGCTCCACCGGGACTAGCGGCGAGCAGTACTTC.